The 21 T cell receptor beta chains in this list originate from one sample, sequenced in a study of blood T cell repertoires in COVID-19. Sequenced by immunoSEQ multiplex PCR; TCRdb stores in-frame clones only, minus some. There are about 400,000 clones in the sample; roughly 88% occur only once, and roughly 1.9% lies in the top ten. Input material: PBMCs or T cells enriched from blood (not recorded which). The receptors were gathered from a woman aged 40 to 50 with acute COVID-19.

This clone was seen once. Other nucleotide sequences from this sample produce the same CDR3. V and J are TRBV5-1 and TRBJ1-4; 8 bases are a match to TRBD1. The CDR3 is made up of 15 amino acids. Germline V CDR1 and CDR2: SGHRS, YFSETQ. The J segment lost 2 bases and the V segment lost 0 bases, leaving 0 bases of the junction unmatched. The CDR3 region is CASSLAGGTNEKLFF. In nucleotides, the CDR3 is TGCGCCAGCAGCTTGGCAGGGGGCACTAATGAAAAACTGTTTTTT.

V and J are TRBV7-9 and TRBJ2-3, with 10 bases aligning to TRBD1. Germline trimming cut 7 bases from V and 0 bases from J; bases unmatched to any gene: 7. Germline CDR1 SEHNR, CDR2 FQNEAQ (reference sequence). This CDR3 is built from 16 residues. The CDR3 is CASNPGQGISTDTQYF. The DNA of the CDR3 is TGTGCCAGCAACCCGGGACAGGGGATTAGCACAGATACGCAGTATTTT.

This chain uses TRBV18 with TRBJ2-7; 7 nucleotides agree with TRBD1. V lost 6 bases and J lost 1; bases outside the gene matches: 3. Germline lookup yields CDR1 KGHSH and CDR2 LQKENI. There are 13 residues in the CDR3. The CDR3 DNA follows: TGTGCCAGCTCCGCCAGGGGGTCCTACGAGCAGTACTTC. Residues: CASSARGSYEQYF.

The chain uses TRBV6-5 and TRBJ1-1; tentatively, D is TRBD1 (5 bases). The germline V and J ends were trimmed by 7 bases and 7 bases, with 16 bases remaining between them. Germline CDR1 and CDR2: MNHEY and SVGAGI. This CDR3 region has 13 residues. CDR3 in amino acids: CASIIWGGHEAFF. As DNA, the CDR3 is TGTGCCAGCATTATTTGGGGTGGACATGAAGCTTTCTTT.

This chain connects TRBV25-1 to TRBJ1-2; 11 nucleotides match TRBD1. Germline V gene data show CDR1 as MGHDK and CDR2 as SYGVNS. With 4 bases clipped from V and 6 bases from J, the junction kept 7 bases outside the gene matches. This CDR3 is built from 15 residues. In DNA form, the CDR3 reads TGTGCCAGCAGTGGGACAGGGGGCGCGGCTGATGGCTACACCTTC. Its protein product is CASSGTGGAADGYTF.

Here the CDR3 reads CASSSLRGQGRFYQPQHF. CDR3 bases: TGTGCCAGCAGTTCCCTCCGAGGACAGGGGAGGTTTTATCAGCCCCAGCATTTT. The rearrangement joins TRBV27 to TRBJ1-5; 9 bases fit TRBD1. Germline values: CDR1 MNHEY, CDR2 SMNVEV (reference sequence). This CDR3 has 18 residues. J lost 5 bases, V lost 4 bases, and 15 bases had no gene match.

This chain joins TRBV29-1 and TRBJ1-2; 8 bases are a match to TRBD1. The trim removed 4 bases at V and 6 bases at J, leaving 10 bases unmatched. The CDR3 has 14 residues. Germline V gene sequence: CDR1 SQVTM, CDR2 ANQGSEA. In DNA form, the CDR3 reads TGCAGCGTTGGGAGGGCCAGACAGGGGAATGGCTACACCTTC. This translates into CSVGRARQGNGYTF.

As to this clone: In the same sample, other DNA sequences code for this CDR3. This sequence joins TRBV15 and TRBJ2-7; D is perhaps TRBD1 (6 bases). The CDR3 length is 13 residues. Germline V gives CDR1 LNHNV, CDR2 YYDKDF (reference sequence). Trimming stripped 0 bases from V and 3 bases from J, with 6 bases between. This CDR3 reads CATSRDRGYEQYF. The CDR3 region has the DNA TGTGCCACCAGCAGAGACAGGGGCTACGAGCAGTACTTC.

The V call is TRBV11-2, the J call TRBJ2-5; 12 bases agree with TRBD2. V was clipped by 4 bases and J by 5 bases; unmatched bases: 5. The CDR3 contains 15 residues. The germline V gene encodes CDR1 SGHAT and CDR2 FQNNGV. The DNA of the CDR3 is TGTGCCAGCAGCTCAGGACTAGCGGGAAGGGAGACCCAGTACTTC. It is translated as CASSSGLAGRETQYF.

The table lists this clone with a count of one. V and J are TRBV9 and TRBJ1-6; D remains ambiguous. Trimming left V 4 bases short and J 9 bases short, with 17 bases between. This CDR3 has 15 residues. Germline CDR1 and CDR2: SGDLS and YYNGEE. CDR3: CASSPANSEGSPLHF. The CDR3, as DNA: TGTGCCAGCAGCCCGGCCAACAGTGAGGGTTCACCCCTCCACTTT.

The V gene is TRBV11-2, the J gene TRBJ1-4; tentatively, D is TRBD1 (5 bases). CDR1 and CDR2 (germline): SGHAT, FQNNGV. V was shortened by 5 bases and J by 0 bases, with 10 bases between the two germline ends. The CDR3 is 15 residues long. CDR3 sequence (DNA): TGTGCCAGCAGCGTCGCGGGGGCAACTAATGAAAAACTGTTTTTT. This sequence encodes CASSVAGATNEKLFF.

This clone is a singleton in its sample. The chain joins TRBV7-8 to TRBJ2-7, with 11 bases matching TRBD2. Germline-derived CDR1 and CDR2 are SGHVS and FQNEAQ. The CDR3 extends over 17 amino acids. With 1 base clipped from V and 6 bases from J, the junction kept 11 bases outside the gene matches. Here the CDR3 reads CASSLVGKGLADGEQYF. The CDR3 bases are TGTGCCAGCAGCTTAGTTGGGAAGGGACTAGCGGATGGCGAGCAGTACTTC.

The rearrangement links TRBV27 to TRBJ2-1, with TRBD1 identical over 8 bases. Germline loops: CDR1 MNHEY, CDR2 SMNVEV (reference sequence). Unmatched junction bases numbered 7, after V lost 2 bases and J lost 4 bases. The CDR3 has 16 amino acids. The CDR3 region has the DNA TGTGCCAGCAGTTTAGGCGGGACAGGTTTTTACAATGAGCAGTTCTTC. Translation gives CASSLGGTGFYNEQFF.

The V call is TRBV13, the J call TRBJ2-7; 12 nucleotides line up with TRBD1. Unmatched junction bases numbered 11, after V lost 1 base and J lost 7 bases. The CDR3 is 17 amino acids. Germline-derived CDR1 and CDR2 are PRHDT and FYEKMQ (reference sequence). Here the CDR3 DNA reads TGTGCCAGCAGCTTAGAGGCTCAGGGACAGGGGGCGGGGGAGCAGTACTTC. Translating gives CASSLEAQGQGAGEQYF.

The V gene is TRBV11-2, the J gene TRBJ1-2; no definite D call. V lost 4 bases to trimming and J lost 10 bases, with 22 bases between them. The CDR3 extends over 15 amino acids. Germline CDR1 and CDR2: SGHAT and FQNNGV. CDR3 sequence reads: CASSYGDDGFADYTF. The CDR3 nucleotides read TGTGCCAGCAGCTACGGAGATGACGGGTTCGCGGACTACACCTTC.

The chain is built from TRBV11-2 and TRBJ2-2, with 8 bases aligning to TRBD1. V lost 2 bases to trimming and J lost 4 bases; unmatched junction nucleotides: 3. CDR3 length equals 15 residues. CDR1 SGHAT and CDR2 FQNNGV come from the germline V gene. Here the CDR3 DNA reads TGTGCCAGCAGCTTAAGGGACAGGCTCACCGGGGAGCTGTTTTTT. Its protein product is CASSLRDRLTGELFF.

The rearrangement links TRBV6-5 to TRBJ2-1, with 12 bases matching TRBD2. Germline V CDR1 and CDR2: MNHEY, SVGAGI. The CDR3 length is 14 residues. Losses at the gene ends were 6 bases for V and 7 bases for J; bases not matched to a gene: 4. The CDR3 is CASRTSGGPNEQFF. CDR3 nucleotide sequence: TGTGCCAGCAGGACTAGCGGGGGTCCAAATGAGCAGTTCTTC.

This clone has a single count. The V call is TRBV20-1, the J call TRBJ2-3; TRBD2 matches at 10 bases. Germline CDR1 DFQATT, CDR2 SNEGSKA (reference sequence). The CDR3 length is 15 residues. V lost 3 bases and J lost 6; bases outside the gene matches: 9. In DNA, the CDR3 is TGCAGTGCTAGTCATCTAGCGGGGGTGCGGGATACGCAGTATTTT. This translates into CSASHLAGVRDTQYF.

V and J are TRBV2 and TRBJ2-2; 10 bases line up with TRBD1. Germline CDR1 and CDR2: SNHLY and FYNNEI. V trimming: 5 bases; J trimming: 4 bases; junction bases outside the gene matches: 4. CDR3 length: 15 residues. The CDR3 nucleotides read TGTGCCAGCAGTCGGGACAGGGGTGGCACCGGGGAGCTGTTTTTT. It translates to CASSRDRGGTGELFF. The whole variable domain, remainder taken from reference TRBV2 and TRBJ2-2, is EPEVTQTPSHQVTQMGQEVILRCVPISNHLYFYWYRQILGQKVEFLVSFYNNEISEKSEIFDDQFSVERPDGSNFTLKIRSTKLEDSAMYFCASSRDRGGTGELFFGEGSRLTVL.

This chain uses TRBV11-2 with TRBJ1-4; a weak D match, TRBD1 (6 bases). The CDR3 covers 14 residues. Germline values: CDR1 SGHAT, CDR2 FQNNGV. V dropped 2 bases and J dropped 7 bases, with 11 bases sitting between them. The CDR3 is CASSLQGSGEKLFF. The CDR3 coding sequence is TGTGCCAGCAGCTTACAGGGGTCGGGTGAAAAACTGTTTTTT.

The CDR3 sequence: CASSQGRRTENEKLFF. In DNA, the CDR3 is TGCGCCAGCAGCCAGGGGCGGAGGACAGAAAATGAAAAACTGTTTTTT. The J gene is TRBJ1-4, the V gene TRBV4-1; a possible D gene is TRBD1 (6 bases). Between the trimmed V and J ends, which lost 3 bases and 5 bases, there was a span of 16 bases. Looked up from germline, CDR1 is MGHRA and CDR2 is YSYEKL. The CDR3 has 16 residues.